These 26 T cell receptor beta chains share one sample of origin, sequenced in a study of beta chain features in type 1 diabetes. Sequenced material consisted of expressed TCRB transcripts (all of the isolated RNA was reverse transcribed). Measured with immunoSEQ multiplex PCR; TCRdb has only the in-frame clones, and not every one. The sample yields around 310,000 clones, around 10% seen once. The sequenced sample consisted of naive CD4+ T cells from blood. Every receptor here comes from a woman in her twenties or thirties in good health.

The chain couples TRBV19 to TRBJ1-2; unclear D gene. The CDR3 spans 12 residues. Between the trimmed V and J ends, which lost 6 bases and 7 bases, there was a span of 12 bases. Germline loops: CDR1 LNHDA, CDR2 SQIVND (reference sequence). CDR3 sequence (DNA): TGTGCCAGTAGGTGGACTGGTGGTGGCTACACCTTC. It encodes CASRWTGGGYTF.

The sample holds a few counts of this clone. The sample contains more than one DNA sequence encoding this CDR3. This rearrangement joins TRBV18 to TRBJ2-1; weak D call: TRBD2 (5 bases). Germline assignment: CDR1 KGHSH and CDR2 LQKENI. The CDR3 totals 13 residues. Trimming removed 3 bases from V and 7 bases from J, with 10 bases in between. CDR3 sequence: CASSPLRENEQFF. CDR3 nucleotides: TGTGCCAGCTCACCCCTCCGGGAAAATGAGCAGTTCTTC.

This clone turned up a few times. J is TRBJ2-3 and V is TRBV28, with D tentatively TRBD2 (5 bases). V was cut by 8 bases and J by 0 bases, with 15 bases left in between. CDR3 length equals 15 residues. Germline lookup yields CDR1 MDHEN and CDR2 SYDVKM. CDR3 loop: CASGRSGGSTDTQYF. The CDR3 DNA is TGTGCCAGCGGTAGGAGCGGTGGGAGCACAGATACGCAGTATTTT.

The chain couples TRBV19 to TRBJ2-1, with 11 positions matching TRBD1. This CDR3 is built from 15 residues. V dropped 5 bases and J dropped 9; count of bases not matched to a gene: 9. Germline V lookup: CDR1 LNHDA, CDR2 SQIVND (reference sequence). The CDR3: CASSSRGTGGFEQFF. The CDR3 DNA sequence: TGTGCCAGTAGTTCCCGGGGGACAGGGGGTTTTGAGCAGTTCTTC.

The CDR3 is CAWSQTGNTIYF. The DNA for the CDR3 is TGTGCCTGGAGCCAGACTGGAAACACCATATATTTT. This chain joins TRBV30 and TRBJ1-3; no firm D call. Per germline, CDR1 GTSNPN and CDR2 SVGIG (reference sequence). V dropped 3 bases and J dropped 2 bases, with 5 bases sitting between them. The CDR3 has 12 residues.

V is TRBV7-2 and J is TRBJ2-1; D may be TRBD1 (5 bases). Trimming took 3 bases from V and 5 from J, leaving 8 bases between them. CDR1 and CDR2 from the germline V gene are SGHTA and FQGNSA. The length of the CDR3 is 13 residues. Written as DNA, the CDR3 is TGTGCCAGCAGCTTCGACAGCCACAATGAGCAGTTCTTC. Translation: CASSFDSHNEQFF.

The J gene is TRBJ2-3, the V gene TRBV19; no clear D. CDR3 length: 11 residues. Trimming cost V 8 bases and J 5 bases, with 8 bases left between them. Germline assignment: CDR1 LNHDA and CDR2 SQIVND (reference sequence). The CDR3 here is CASSPGDTQYF. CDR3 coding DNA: TGTGCCAGTTCCCCCGGAGATACGCAGTATTTT.

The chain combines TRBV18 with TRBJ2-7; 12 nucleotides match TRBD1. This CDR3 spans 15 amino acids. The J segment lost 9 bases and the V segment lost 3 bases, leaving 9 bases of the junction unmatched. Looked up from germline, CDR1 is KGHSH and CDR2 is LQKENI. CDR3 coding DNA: TGTGCCAGCTCACCTCCGGGACAGGGGGCCCCCGCGCAGTACTTC. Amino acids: CASSPPGQGAPAQYF.

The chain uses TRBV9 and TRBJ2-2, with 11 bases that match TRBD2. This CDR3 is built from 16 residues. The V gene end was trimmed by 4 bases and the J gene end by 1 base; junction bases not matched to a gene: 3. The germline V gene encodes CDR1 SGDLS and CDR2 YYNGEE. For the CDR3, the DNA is TGTGCCAGCAGCCCGGGACTAGCGGAGAACACCGGGGAGCTGTTTTTT. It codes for CASSPGLAENTGELFF.

CDR3 region: CASRPTLAGLNIQYF. The CDR3 DNA reads as TGTGCCAGCAGACCCACGCTAGCGGGACTGAACATTCAGTACTTC. The chain has TRBV28 and TRBJ2-4; 9 nucleotides line up with TRBD2. With 6 bases clipped from V and 7 bases from J, the junction kept 10 bases outside the gene matches. The CDR3 length is 15 residues. In germline, CDR1 is MDHEN, CDR2 SYDVKM.

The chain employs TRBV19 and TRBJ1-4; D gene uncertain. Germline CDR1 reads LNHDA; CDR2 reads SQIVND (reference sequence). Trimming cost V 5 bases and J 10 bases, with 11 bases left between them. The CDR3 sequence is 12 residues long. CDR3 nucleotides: TGTGCCAGTAGTGTCCCGCTCGGAAAACTGTTTTTT. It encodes CASSVPLGKLFF.

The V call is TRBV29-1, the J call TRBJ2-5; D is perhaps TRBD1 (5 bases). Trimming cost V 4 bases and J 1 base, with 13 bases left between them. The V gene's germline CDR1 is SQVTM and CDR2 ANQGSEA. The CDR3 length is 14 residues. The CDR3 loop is CSVGGRRIQETQYF. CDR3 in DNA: TGCAGCGTTGGGGGCAGACGAATCCAAGAGACCCAGTACTTC.

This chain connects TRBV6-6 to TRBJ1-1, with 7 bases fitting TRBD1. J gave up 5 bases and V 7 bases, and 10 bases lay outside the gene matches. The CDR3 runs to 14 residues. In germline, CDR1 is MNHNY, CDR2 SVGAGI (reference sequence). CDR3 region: CASTYDRVRTEAFF. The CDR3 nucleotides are TGTGCCAGCACATATGACAGGGTGCGTACTGAAGCTTTCTTT.

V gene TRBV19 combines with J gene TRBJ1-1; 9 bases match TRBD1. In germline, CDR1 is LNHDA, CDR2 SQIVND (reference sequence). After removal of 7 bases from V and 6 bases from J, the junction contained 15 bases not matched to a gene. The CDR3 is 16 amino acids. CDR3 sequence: CASTEGIQGARPEAFF. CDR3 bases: TGTGCCAGTACCGAAGGGATACAGGGGGCGCGACCTGAAGCTTTCTTT.

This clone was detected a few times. The CDR3 sequence: CASSPTSGYEQFF. The CDR3 DNA reads TGTGCCAGCAGCCCAACTAGCGGGTATGAGCAGTTCTTC. The chain is built from TRBV6-5 and TRBJ2-1; 9 bases agree with TRBD2. The CDR3 runs to 13 residues. CDR1 and CDR2 (germline): MNHEY, SVGAGI. With V trimmed by 6 bases and J by 8 bases, 5 bases remained unmatched.

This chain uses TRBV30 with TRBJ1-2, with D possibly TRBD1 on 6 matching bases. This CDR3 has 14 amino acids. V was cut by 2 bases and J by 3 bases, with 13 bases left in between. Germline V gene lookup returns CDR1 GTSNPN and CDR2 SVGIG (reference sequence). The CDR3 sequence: CAWSLDSTYYGYTF. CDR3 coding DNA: TGTGCCTGGAGTCTGGACAGTACTTACTATGGCTACACCTTC.

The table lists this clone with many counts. This CDR3 is CASMGQGVDTQYF. DNA for the CDR3: TGTGCCAGTATGGGACAGGGTGTGGATACGCAGTATTTT. The chain links TRBV7-9 to TRBJ2-3, with TRBD1 matching 9 bases. Germline V gene sequence: CDR1 SEHNR, CDR2 FQNEAQ (reference sequence). There are 13 residues in the CDR3. Trimming at V came to 9 bases and at J to 6 bases, leaving 7 bases not matched to a gene.

The CDR3 nucleotides read TGCGCCAGCAGCCCTATCCCGCGGGGGGGGTACAATGAGCAGTTCTTC. This sequence encodes CASSPIPRGGYNEQFF. V usage is TRBV5-1 and J usage is TRBJ2-1, with 9 bases identical to TRBD2. The CDR3 has 16 residues. In germline, CDR1 is SGHRS, CDR2 YFSETQ. V lost 4 bases, J lost 4 bases, and 9 bases stayed unmatched.

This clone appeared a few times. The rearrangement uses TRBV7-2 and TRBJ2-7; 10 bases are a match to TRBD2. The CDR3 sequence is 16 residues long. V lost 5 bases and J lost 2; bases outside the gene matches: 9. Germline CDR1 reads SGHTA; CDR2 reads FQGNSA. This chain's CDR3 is CASSPDFGTSAYEQYF. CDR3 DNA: TGTGCCAGCAGCCCTGACTTCGGGACTAGCGCCTACGAGCAGTACTTC.

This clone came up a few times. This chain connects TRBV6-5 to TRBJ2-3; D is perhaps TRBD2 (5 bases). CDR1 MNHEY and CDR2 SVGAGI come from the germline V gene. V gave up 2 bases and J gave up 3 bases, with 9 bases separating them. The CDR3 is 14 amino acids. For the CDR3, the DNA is TGTGCCAGCAGTTACGGACTGACTACAGATACGCAGTATTTT. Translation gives CASSYGLTTDTQYF.

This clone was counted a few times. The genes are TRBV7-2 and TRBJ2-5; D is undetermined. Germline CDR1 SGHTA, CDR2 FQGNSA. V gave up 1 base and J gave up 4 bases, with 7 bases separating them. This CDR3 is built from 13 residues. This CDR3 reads CASSLGAGETQYF. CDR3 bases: TGTGCCAGCAGCTTAGGGGCTGGAGAGACCCAGTACTTC.

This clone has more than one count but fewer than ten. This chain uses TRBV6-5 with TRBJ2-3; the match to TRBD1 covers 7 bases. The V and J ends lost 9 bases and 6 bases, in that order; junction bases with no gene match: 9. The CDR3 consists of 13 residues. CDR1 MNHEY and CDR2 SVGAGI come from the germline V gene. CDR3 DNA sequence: TGTGCCAGTAAGACAGGGTCGGGGGATACGCAGTATTTT. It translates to CASKTGSGDTQYF.

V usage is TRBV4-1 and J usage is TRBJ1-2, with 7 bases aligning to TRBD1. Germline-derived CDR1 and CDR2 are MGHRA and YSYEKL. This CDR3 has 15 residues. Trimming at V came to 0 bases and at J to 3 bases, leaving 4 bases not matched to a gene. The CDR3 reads CASSQEGQAHYGYTF. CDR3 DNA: TGCGCCAGCAGCCAAGAAGGACAGGCCCACTATGGCTACACCTTC.

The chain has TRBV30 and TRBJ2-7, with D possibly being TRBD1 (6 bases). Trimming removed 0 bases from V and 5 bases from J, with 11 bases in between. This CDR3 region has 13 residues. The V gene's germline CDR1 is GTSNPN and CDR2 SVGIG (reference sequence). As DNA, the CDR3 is TGTGCCTGGAGTGTGAACAGGGTACACGAGCAGTACTTC. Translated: CAWSVNRVHEQYF. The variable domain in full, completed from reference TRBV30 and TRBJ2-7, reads SQTIHQWPATLVQPVGSPLSLECTVEGTSNPNLYWYRQAAGRGLQLLFYSVGIGQISSEVPQNLSASRPQDRQFILSSKKLLLSDSGFYLCAWSVNRVHEQYFGPGTRLTVT.

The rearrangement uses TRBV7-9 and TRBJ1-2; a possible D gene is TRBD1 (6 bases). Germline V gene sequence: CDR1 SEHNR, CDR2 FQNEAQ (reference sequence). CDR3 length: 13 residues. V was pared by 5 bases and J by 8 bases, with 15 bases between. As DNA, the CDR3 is TGTGCCAGCAGCGCACAGGGTATCGGCGGCTACACCTTC. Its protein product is CASSAQGIGGYTF.

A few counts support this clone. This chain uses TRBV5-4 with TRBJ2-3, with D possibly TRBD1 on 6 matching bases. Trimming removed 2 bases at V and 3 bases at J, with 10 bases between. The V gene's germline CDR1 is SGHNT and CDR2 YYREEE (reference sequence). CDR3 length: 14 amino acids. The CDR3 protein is CASSFKGVTDTQYF. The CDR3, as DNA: TGTGCCAGCAGCTTTAAGGGGGTTACAGATACGCAGTATTTT. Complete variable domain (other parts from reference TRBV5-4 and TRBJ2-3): ETGVTQSPTHLIKTRGQQVTLRCSSQSGHNTVSWYQQALGQGPQFIFQYYREEENGRGNFPPRFSGLQFPNYSSELNVNALELDDSALYLCASSFKGVTDTQYFGPGTRLTVL.